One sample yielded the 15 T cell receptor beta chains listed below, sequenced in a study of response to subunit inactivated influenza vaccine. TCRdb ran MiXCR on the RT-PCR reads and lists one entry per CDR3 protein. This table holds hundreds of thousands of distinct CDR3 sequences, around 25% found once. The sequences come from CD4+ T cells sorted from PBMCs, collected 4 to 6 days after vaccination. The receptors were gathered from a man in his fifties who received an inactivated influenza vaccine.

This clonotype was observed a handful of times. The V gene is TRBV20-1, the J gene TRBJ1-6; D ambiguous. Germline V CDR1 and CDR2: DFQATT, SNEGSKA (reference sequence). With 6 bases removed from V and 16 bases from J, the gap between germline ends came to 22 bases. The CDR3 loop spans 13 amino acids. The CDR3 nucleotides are TGCAGTGCCCACCGGGCCCCTAGGGTAGATCTCCACTTT. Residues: CSAHRAPRVDLHF.

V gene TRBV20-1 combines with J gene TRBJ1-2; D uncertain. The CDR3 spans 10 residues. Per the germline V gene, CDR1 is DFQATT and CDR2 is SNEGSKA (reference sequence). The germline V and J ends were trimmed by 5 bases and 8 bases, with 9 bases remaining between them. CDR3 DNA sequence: TGCAGTGCTTCAGATGACGGCTACACCTTC. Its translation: CSASDDGYTF.

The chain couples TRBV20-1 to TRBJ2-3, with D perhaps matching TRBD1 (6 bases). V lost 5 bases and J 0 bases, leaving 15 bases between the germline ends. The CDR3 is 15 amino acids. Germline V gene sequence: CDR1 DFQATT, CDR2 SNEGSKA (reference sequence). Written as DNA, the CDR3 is TGCAGTGCTTCCCCCTCGACAGGAAGCACAGATACGCAGTATTTT. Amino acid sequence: CSASPSTGSTDTQYF.

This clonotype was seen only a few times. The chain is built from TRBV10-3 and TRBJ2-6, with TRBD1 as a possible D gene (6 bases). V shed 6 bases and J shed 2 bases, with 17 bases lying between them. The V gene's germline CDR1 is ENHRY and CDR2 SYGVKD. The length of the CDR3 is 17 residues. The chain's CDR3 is CAIRQGMELAGANVLTF. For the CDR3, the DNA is TGTGCCATCAGACAGGGAATGGAGTTAGCTGGGGCCAACGTCCTGACTTTC.

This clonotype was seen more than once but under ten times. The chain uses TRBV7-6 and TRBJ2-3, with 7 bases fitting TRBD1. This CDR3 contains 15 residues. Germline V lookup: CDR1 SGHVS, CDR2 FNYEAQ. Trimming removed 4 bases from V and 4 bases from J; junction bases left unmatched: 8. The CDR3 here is CASSSTGRHADTQYF. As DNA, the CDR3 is TGTGCCAGCAGCTCGACAGGGCGGCATGCAGATACGCAGTATTTT.

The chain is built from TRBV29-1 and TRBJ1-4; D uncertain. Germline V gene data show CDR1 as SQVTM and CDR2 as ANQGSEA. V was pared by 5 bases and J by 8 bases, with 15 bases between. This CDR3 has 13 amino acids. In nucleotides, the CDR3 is TGCAGCGTTTCCCTTTGGTCCGAAGAAAAACTGTTTTTT. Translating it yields CSVSLWSEEKLFF. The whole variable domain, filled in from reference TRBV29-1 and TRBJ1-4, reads SAVISQKPSRDICQRGTSLTIQCQVDSQVTMMFWYRQQPGQSLTLIATANQGSEATYESGFVIDKFPISRPNLTFSTLTVSNMSPEDSSIYLCSVSLWSEEKLFFGSGTQLSVL.

The chain's CDR3 is CASKAGDYGYTF. CDR3 bases: TGTGCCAGCAAGGCAGGGGACTATGGCTACACCTTC. The V call is TRBV27, the J call TRBJ1-2, with D tentatively TRBD1 (6 bases). The ends were cut back, 7 bases at V and 3 bases at J, with 9 bases in the middle. The CDR3 is 12 residues long. Germline values: CDR1 MNHEY, CDR2 SMNVEV (reference sequence).

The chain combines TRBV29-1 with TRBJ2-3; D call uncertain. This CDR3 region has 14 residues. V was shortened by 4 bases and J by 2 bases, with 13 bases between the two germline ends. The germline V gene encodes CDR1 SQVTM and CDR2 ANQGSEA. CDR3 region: CSVGKGQSTDTQYF. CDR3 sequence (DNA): TGCAGCGTTGGAAAGGGCCAATCCACAGATACGCAGTATTTT.

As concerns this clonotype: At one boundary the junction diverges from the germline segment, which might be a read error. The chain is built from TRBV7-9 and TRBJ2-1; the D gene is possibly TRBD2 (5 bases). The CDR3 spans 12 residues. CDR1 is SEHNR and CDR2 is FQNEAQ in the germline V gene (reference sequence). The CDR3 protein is CASTLWENEQFF. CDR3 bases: TGTGCCAGCACCTTATGGGAGAATGAGCAGTTCTTC.

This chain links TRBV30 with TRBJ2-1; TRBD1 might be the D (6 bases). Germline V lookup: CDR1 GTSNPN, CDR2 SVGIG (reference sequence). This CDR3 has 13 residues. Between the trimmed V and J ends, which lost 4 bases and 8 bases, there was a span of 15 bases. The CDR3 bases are TGTGCCTGGAATAGGCAGGGGTACGATGAGCAGTTCTTC. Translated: CAWNRQGYDEQFF. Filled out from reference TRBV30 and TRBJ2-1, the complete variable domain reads SQTIHQWPATLVQPVGSPLSLECTVEGTSNPNLYWYRQAAGRGLQLLFYSVGIGQISSEVPQNLSASRPQDRQFILSSKKLLLSDSGFYLCAWNRQGYDEQFFGPGTRLTVL.

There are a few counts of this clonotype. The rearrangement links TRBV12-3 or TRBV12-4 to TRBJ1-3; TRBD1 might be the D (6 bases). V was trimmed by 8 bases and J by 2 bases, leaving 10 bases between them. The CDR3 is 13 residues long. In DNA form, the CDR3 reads TGTGCCAGCTCACAGGGTACTGGAAACACCATATATTTT. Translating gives CASSQGTGNTIYF.

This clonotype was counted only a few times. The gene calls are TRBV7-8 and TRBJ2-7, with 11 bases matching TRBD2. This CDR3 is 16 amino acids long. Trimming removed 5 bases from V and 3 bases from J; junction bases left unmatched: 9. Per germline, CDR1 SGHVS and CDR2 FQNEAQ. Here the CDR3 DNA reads TGTGCCAGCAGCCCTCTAACTAGCGGGAGCTTCTACGAGCAGTACTTC. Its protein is CASSPLTSGSFYEQYF. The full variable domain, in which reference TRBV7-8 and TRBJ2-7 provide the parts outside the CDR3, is GAGVSQSPRYKVAKRGQDVALRCDPISGHVSLFWYQQALGQGPEFLTYFQNEAQLDKSGLPSDRFFAERPEGSVSTLKIQRTQQEDSAVYLCASSPLTSGSFYEQYFGPGTRLTVT.

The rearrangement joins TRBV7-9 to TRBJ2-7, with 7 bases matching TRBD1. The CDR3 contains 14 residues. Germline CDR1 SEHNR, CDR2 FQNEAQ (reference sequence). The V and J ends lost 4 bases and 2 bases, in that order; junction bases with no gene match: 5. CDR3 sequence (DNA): TGTGCCAGCAGCTCACGGACAGGTACCTACGAGCAGTACTTC. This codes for CASSSRTGTYEQYF.

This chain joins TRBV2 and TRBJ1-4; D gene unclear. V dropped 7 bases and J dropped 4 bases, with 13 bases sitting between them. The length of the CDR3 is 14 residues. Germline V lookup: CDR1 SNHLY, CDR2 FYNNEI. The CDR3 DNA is TGTGCCAGCACCCGGACGGCTATTAATGAAAAACTGTTTTTT. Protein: CASTRTAINEKLFF.

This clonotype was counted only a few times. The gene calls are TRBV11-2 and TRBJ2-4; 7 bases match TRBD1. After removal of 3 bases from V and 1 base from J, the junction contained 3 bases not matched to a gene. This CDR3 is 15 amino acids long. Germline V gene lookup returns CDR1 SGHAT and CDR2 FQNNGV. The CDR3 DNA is TGTGCCAGCAGCTTTGTGACAGGGGCCAAAAACATTCAGTACTTC. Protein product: CASSFVTGAKNIQYF.